Shown below are 20 T cell receptor beta chains from a single sample sequenced in a study of shared clonotypes between healthy human individuals. Method: immunoSEQ multiplex PCR; TCRdb's copy keeps in-frame clones and lacks some. The sample contains approximately 1.4 million clones, approximately 98% of which appear only once. Sequenced material: naive CD4+ T cells sorted from blood. Subset described: CD45RA+ positively selected. The source is a man younger than 45 in good health.

This clone turned up a few times. This chain connects TRBV10-1 to TRBJ1-1; D remains ambiguous. Looked up from germline, CDR1 is WNHNN and CDR2 is SYGVQD (reference sequence). V was pared by 0 bases and J by 7 bases, with 12 bases between. The CDR3 consists of 14 residues. The CDR3: CASSESTRGSEAFF. CDR3 sequence (DNA): TGCGCCAGCAGTGAGTCGACTCGTGGCAGTGAAGCTTTCTTT.

The chain carries TRBV18 and TRBJ2-1; D remains unclear. Trimming took 4 bases from V and 3 from J, leaving 10 bases between them. The germline V gene has CDR1 KGHSH and CDR2 LQKENI. The length of the CDR3 is 14 residues. The CDR3 here is CASSLSGVYNEQFF. The CDR3 nucleotides read TGTGCCAGCTCACTAAGTGGGGTCTACAATGAGCAGTTCTTC.

This sequence joins TRBV4-2 and TRBJ2-7, with D tentatively TRBD1 (6 bases). The CDR3 runs 14 residues. V was trimmed by 1 base and J by 6 bases, leaving 13 bases between them. CDR1 and CDR2 (germline): LGHNA, YNFKEQ. The chain's CDR3 is CASSQGQGKGEQYF. The DNA for the CDR3 is TGTGCCAGCAGCCAAGGTCAGGGGAAGGGCGAGCAGTACTTC.

The CDR3 region has the DNA TGTGCCAGCAGTGTCCAGGGGGTCCGCAGCAATCAGCCCCAGCATTTT. This sequence encodes CASSVQGVRSNQPQHF. The chain employs TRBV2 and TRBJ1-5; 7 nucleotides align to TRBD1. The length of the CDR3 is 16 residues. Germline V CDR1 and CDR2: SNHLY, FYNNEI. After removal of 4 bases from V and 1 base from J, the junction contained 7 bases not matched to a gene.

The V and J genes are TRBV9 and TRBJ2-1; 7 bases align to TRBD2. CDR1 and CDR2 (germline): SGDLS, YYNGEE. The CDR3 has 16 residues. The V segment lost 2 bases and the J segment 2 bases; nucleotides outside the gene matches: 7. CDR3 sequence: CASSVGLAAAYNEQFF. The CDR3, as DNA: TGTGCCAGCAGCGTGGGTCTAGCGGCCGCCTACAATGAGCAGTTCTTC.

The chain joins TRBV28 to TRBJ2-1; D tentatively fits TRBD1 or TRBD2 (6 bases each). The CDR3 contains 15 residues. Per the germline V gene, CDR1 is MDHEN and CDR2 is SYDVKM. V was pared by 4 bases and J by 2 bases, with 12 bases between. DNA for the CDR3: TGTGCCAGCAGTTACAGGGAGGTAGCCTACAATGAGCAGTTCTTC. Translation gives CASSYREVAYNEQFF. The full variable domain, completed using reference TRBV28 and TRBJ2-1, is DVKVTQSSRYLVKRTGEKVFLECVQDMDHENMFWYRQDPGLGLRLIYFSYDVKMKEKGDIPEGYSVSREKKERFSLILESASTNQTSMYLCASSYREVAYNEQFFGPGTRLTVL.

This chain links TRBV5-1 with TRBJ2-3, with TRBD2 matching over 13 bases. The CDR3 is 17 amino acids. The germline CDR1 and CDR2 sequences are SGHRS and YFSETQ. J gave up 6 bases and V 2 bases, and 9 bases lay outside the gene matches. The DNA of the CDR3 is TGCGCCAGCAGCTTTCGACTAGCGGGAGGATCTGGCGATACGCAGTATTTT. It codes for CASSFRLAGGSGDTQYF.

This clone was recorded once. The chain joins TRBV2 to TRBJ2-7; D possibly corresponds to TRBD2 (6 bases). Trimming took off 6 bases at V and 0 bases at J, with 12 bases between the two ends. The CDR3 has 14 residues. Germline CDR1 is SNHLY and CDR2 is FYNNEI. The CDR3 nucleotides are TGTGCCAGCAGGTACGCCGGGAGCTCCTACGAGCAGTACTTC. Translating it yields CASRYAGSSYEQYF. The whole variable domain, filled in from reference TRBV2 and TRBJ2-7, reads EPEVTQTPSHQVTQMGQEVILRCVPISNHLYFYWYRQILGQKVEFLVSFYNNEISEKSEIFDDQFSVERPDGSNFTLKIRSTKLEDSAMYFCASRYAGSSYEQYFGPGTRLTVT.

The chain joins TRBV5-4 to TRBJ2-1; a weak D match, TRBD1 (5 bases). Germline V gives CDR1 SGHNT, CDR2 YYREEE (reference sequence). V was clipped by 2 bases and J by 1 base, with 10 bases between them. This CDR3 contains 15 residues. The CDR3 is CASSLRTSSYNEQFF. Written as DNA, the CDR3 is TGTGCCAGCAGCTTAAGGACAAGTTCCTACAATGAGCAGTTCTTC.

V usage is TRBV18 and J usage is TRBJ2-5; a possible D gene is TRBD2 (5 bases). This CDR3 has 15 amino acids. Germline values: CDR1 KGHSH, CDR2 LQKENI. The germline V and J ends were trimmed by 1 base and 4 bases, with 13 bases remaining between them. The CDR3 region has the DNA TGTGCCAGCTCACCACAGTTCGGAGGAGTAGAGACCCAGTACTTC. Protein sequence: CASSPQFGGVETQYF. Complete variable domain (other parts from reference TRBV18 and TRBJ2-5): NAGVMQNPRHLVRRRGQEARLRCSPMKGHSHVYWYRQLPEEGLKFMVYLQKENIIDESGMPKERFSAEFPKEGPSILRIQQVVRGDSAAYFCASSPQFGGVETQYFGPGTRLLVL.

This chain joins TRBV7-8 and TRBJ1-1; TRBD1 aligns across 8 bases. Germline V gene lookup returns CDR1 SGHVS and CDR2 FQNEAQ. The CDR3 has 16 residues. J lost 1 base, V lost 4 bases, and 8 bases had no gene match. The CDR3 sequence: CASSSQTGAGNTEAFF. In DNA, the CDR3 is TGTGCCAGCAGCTCGCAGACAGGGGCCGGGAACACTGAAGCTTTCTTT.

Regarding this clone: The sample holds other DNA sequences that translate to the same CDR3. This chain links TRBV28 with TRBJ2-3, with D uncertain. There are 11 residues in the CDR3. Germline CDR1 MDHEN, CDR2 SYDVKM. Trimming removed 4 bases at V and 6 bases at J, with 5 bases between. The CDR3 DNA follows: TGTGCCAGCAGTTCCTTGGATACGCAGTATTTT. It encodes CASSSLDTQYF.

The V call is TRBV19, the J call TRBJ1-5; no definite D call. Trimming pared 7 bases from V and 3 bases from J, leaving 13 bases between. The CDR3 runs to 14 residues. Germline-derived CDR1 and CDR2 are LNHDA and SQIVND (reference sequence). CDR3 protein: CASNSAPNNQPQHF. In nucleotides, the CDR3 is TGTGCCAGTAATTCCGCGCCCAACAATCAGCCCCAGCATTTT.

A single count supports this clone. The chain has TRBV6-6 and TRBJ1-2; D possibly corresponds to TRBD1 (5 bases). The V end was cut by 2 bases, the J end by 4 bases, with 8 bases between. CDR1 MNHNY and CDR2 SVGAGI come from the germline V gene (reference sequence). CDR3 length: 13 residues. Written as DNA, the CDR3 is TGTGCCAGCAGTTACACCGACAGCTATGGCTACACCTTC. It specifies CASSYTDSYGYTF.

The CDR3: CASSGLQGYHEQFF. The CDR3 DNA follows: TGTGCCAGCAGTGGATTACAGGGGTACCATGAGCAGTTCTTC. This chain connects TRBV6-1 to TRBJ2-1; the match to TRBD1 covers 7 bases. Germline CDR1 and CDR2: MNHNS and SASEGT. J lost 8 bases, V lost 4 bases, and 8 bases had no gene match. The CDR3 consists of 14 residues.

The rearrangement uses TRBV5-1 and TRBJ2-3; the D is unclear. The V and J ends lost 1 base and 0 bases respectively, with 18 bases between them. This CDR3 is built from 18 residues. Germline V gene data show CDR1 as SGHRS and CDR2 as YFSETQ. This CDR3 is CASSLPPEQESSTDTQYF. The CDR3 nucleotides read TGCGCCAGCAGCTTGCCCCCCGAGCAGGAGTCTAGCACAGATACGCAGTATTTT.

The chain links TRBV11-2 to TRBJ2-1; D may be TRBD1 or TRBD2 (5 bases each). From germline, CDR1 is SGHAT and CDR2 FQNNGV. The CDR3 consists of 13 residues. Trimming left V 5 bases short and J 9 bases short, with 14 bases between. CDR3 nucleotides: TGTGCCAGCAGCCGGGTGGGGGTTTTTGAGCAGTTCTTC. It yields the protein CASSRVGVFEQFF.

The chain links TRBV6-4 to TRBJ1-2; no clear D. Looked up from germline, CDR1 is MRHNA and CDR2 is SNTAGT. The CDR3 is 12 residues long. The V gene lost 2 bases and the J gene lost 2 bases, with 3 bases spanning the gap. DNA of the CDR3: TGTGCCAGCAGTGACGGCAACTATGGCTACACCTTC. This translates into CASSDGNYGYTF.

The chain has TRBV19 and TRBJ2-7; D is perhaps TRBD2 (5 bases). V lost 8 bases, J lost 7 bases, and 18 bases lay in between. The V gene's germline CDR1 is LNHDA and CDR2 SQIVND (reference sequence). The CDR3 totals 13 residues. The CDR3 is CASSQRFMEEQYF. As DNA, the CDR3 is TGTGCCAGTTCCCAGCGGTTCATGGAAGAGCAGTACTTC.

CDR3 nucleotides: TGTGCCAGCAGCTCAAGGATAGACAATGAGCAGTTCTTC. This gives the protein CASSSRIDNEQFF. The chain is built from TRBV7-7 and TRBJ2-1; D is ambiguous. Trimming removed 4 bases at V and 5 bases at J, with 9 bases between. Germline V gives CDR1 SSHAT, CDR2 FNYEAQ (reference sequence). The CDR3 has 13 residues. Filled out from reference TRBV7-7 and TRBJ2-1, the complete variable domain reads GAGVSQSPRYKVTKRGQDVTLRCDPISSHATLYWYQQALGQGPEFLTYFNYEAQPDKSGLPSDRFSAERPEGSISTLTIQRTEQRDSAMYRCASSSRIDNEQFFGPGTRLTVL.